Shown below are 23 T cell receptor beta chains from a single sample sequenced in a study of T cell responses to AZD1222 COVID-19 vaccine. The method was immunoSEQ multiplex PCR; TCRdb's version includes in-frame clones alone and lacks a portion of them. The data hold fewer than 90,000 clones, with roughly 86% observed a single time. The sequenced sample was peripheral blood, obtained 28 days after the second AZD1222 dose. Receptors were obtained from an adult who received the AZD1222 COVID-19 vaccine.

V is TRBV5-1 and J is TRBJ1-1; no definite D call. This CDR3 has 14 amino acids. The V gene's germline CDR1 is SGHRS and CDR2 YFSETQ. V lost 1 base, J lost 0 bases, and 7 bases lay in between. CDR3 protein: CASSLSVMNTEAFF. The CDR3 nucleotides read TGCGCCAGCAGCTTGAGCGTGATGAACACTGAAGCTTTCTTT.

This chain connects TRBV21-1 to TRBJ2-1; no DNA check was done on the table's D call, TRBD2. TRBV21-1 is a pseudogene locus. The CDR3 runs to 23 residues. The CDR3 reads CASRPDGTAGLAGEFGSYNEQFF. The CDR3 DNA reads TGTGCCAGCAGGCCGGACGGGACAGCGGGACTAGCGGGAGAATTCGGGTCCTACAATGAGCAGTTCTTC.

The table lists this clone with a count of one. The CDR3 reads CASSLADTQYF. CDR3 in DNA: TGTGCCAGCAGCTTGGCAGATACGCAGTATTTT. V is TRBV7-8 and J is TRBJ2-3; no definite D call. V gave up 3 bases and J gave up 4 bases, with 2 bases separating them. Germline V gives CDR1 SGHVS, CDR2 FQNEAQ. The CDR3 totals 11 residues.

This clone appeared once. The V gene is TRBV7-9, the J gene TRBJ1-6, with 10 bases fitting TRBD1. V lost 5 bases and J lost 6; bases outside the gene matches: 4. This CDR3 has 15 amino acids. Germline-derived CDR1 and CDR2 are SEHNR and FQNEAQ (reference sequence). The chain's CDR3 is CASSGWTGGNSPLHF. The DNA for the CDR3 is TGTGCCAGCAGCGGCTGGACAGGGGGTAATTCACCCCTCCACTTT.

This chain joins TRBV3-1 (or the pseudogene TRBV3-2) and TRBJ1-1, with D tentatively TRBD1 (5 bases). V was shortened by 3 bases and J by 1 base, with 18 bases between the two germline ends. The CDR3 loop spans 17 amino acids. CDR1 and CDR2 (germline): LGHDT, YNNKEL (reference sequence). CDR3 DNA: TGTGCCAGCAGCCATGGGAGGGACGGGAGGAGGAACACTGAAGCTTTCTTT. Translated: CASSHGRDGRRNTEAFF.

V gene TRBV7-9 combines with J gene TRBJ2-1, with D perhaps assigned TRBD1 or TRBD2 (5 bases each). V lost 5 bases and J lost 7, with 12 bases in between. Germline CDR1 reads SEHNR; CDR2 reads FQNEAQ (reference sequence). This CDR3 has 13 residues. In DNA form, the CDR3 reads TGTGCCAGCAGCGGGGGACCCCCGAATGAGCAGTTCTTC. Its protein product is CASSGGPPNEQFF.

This chain uses TRBV7-2 with TRBJ1-2; 7 nucleotides line up with TRBD1. The germline V gene encodes CDR1 SGHTA and CDR2 FQGNSA. V shed 5 bases and J 5 bases; nucleotides not matched to a gene: 14. The CDR3 extends over 16 amino acids. This chain's CDR3 is CASSPRGGVLFYGYTF. For the CDR3, the DNA is TGTGCCAGCAGCCCCAGGGGGGGGGTCCTCTTTTATGGCTACACCTTC.

This clone was counted only a few times. The V gene is TRBV6-6, the J gene TRBJ2-5; D is tentatively TRBD1 or TRBD2 (5 bases each). V shed 6 bases and J shed 0 bases, with 11 bases lying between them. The CDR3 extends over 14 amino acids. Germline values: CDR1 MNHNY, CDR2 SVGAGI (reference sequence). In DNA form, the CDR3 reads TGTGCCAGCAGCCCCAGGGAGTACCAAGAGACCCAGTACTTC. Amino acid sequence: CASSPREYQETQYF.

This clone appeared a few times. J is TRBJ2-7 and V is TRBV30, with 8 nucleotides matching TRBD2. J gave up 2 bases and V 2 bases, and 5 bases lay outside the gene matches. Germline-derived CDR1 and CDR2 are GTSNPN and SVGIG (reference sequence). CDR3 size: 14 residues. CDR3 in DNA: TGTGCCTGGAGTACGGAGCGGGAGCCCTACGAGCAGTACTTC. Residues: CAWSTEREPYEQYF.

This chain joins TRBV6-2 or TRBV6-3 and TRBJ1-5; TRBD1 is a possible D gene (6 bases). Germline V gene data show CDR1 as MNHEY and CDR2 as SVGEGT. CDR3 size: 16 residues. V gave up 6 bases and J gave up 0 bases, with 15 bases separating them. CDR3 nucleotides: TGTGCCAGCAGCCTCACAGGGCGCTATAGCAATCAGCCCCAGCATTTT. Encoded protein: CASSLTGRYSNQPQHF.

This sequence joins TRBV14 and TRBJ1-1; 8 nucleotides agree with TRBD1. Germline CDR1 SGHDN, CDR2 FVKESK. Trimming at V came to 0 bases and at J to 3 bases, leaving 9 bases not matched to a gene. The CDR3 totals 17 residues. CDR3 in amino acids: CASSQDLSGGWYTEAFF. The DNA for the CDR3 is TGTGCCAGCAGCCAAGATCTATCAGGGGGCTGGTACACTGAAGCTTTCTTT.

This clone was counted once. The chain joins TRBV28 to TRBJ1-5, with 9 positions matching TRBD1. From germline, CDR1 is MDHEN and CDR2 SYDVKM. The V gene end was trimmed by 3 bases and the J gene end by 1 base; junction bases not matched to a gene: 7. This CDR3 contains 17 residues. DNA of the CDR3: TGTGCCAGCAGTTTCTTACAGGGGGCGGGAAGCAATCAGCCCCAGCATTTT. Translation: CASSFLQGAGSNQPQHF. Supplemented by reference TRBV28 and TRBJ1-5, the full variable domain reads DVKVTQSSRYLVKRTGEKVFLECVQDMDHENMFWYRQDPGLGLRLIYFSYDVKMKEKGDIPEGYSVSREKKERFSLILESASTNQTSMYLCASSFLQGAGSNQPQHFGDGTRLSIL.

The J gene is TRBJ2-3, the V gene TRBV18; TRBD1 might be the D (5 bases). CDR1 KGHSH and CDR2 LQKENI come from the germline V gene. V was clipped by 3 bases and J by 7 bases, with 14 bases between them. CDR3 size: 14 residues. The CDR3 protein is CASSPGAGWYTQYF. The DNA for the CDR3 is TGTGCCAGCTCACCGGGTGCAGGGTGGTATACGCAGTATTTT.

This sequence joins TRBV29-1 and TRBJ2-1; TRBD2 agrees at 8 bases. This CDR3 contains 17 residues. Germline CDR1 reads SQVTM; CDR2 reads ANQGSEA. V shed 3 bases and J 5 bases; nucleotides not matched to a gene: 15. The CDR3 sequence is CSVDDQLSGSGDNEQFF. CDR3 nucleotide sequence: TGCAGCGTTGACGACCAACTAAGCGGGAGCGGCGACAATGAGCAGTTCTTC.

This clone was seen once. The gene calls are TRBV2 and TRBJ1-2; no definite D call. The CDR3 is 15 residues long. CDR1 and CDR2 from the germline V gene are SNHLY and FYNNEI. Trimming removed 4 bases from V and 0 bases from J, with 12 bases in between. The CDR3 bases are TGTGCCAGCAGTGGGCAGGTGGTCCCTAACTATGGCTACACCTTC. Amino acids: CASSGQVVPNYGYTF. Complete variable domain (other parts from reference TRBV2 and TRBJ1-2): EPEVTQTPSHQVTQMGQEVILRCVPISNHLYFYWYRQILGQKVEFLVSFYNNEISEKSEIFDDQFSVERPDGSNFTLKIRSTKLEDSAMYFCASSGQVVPNYGYTFGSGTRLTVV.

V is TRBV7-9 and J is TRBJ1-1; no clear D. The CDR3 spans 12 residues. The V end lost 4 bases, the J end lost 6 bases, and 9 bases lay between the germline ends. Looked up from germline, CDR1 is SEHNR and CDR2 is FQNEAQ (reference sequence). CDR3 DNA sequence: TGTGCCAGCAGCTCGGCAGCCCCTGAAGCTTTCTTT. Its protein product is CASSSAAPEAFF. Full variable domain (rest looked up from reference TRBV7-9 and TRBJ1-1): DTGVSQNPRHKITKRGQNVTFRCDPISEHNRLYWYRQTLGQGPEFLTYFQNEAQLEKSRLLSDRFSAERPKGSFSTLEIQRTEQGDSAMYLCASSSAAPEAFFGQGTRLTVV.

The V call is TRBV18, the J call TRBJ2-5, with D perhaps TRBD2 (6 bases). CDR1 and CDR2 from the germline V gene are KGHSH and LQKENI. Trimming took 6 bases from V and 2 from J, leaving 16 bases between them. This CDR3 has 15 residues. The CDR3 coding sequence is TGTGCCAGCTCCCACGGGCCTGCGGGGCAAGAGACCCAGTACTTC. It translates to CASSHGPAGQETQYF.

The chain recombines TRBV10-3 with TRBJ2-3, with 8 bases lining up with TRBD2. After removal of 3 bases from V and 5 bases from J, the junction contained 10 bases not matched to a gene. The CDR3 has 16 amino acids. Germline CDR1 is ENHRY and CDR2 is SYGVKD. CDR3 sequence: CAISDRGLVWRDTQYF. CDR3 bases: TGTGCCATCAGTGATAGGGGACTAGTTTGGAGAGATACGCAGTATTTT.

This rearrangement joins TRBV11-2 to TRBJ2-7, with 12 bases matching TRBD2. There are 15 residues in the CDR3. The V and J ends lost 4 bases and 2 bases, in that order; junction bases with no gene match: 3. The V gene's germline CDR1 is SGHAT and CDR2 FQNNGV. The CDR3 is CASSSGLAGTYEQYF. CDR3 in DNA: TGTGCCAGCAGCTCAGGACTAGCGGGGACCTACGAGCAGTACTTC.

This clone was counted once. This chain connects TRBV11-2 to TRBJ2-1; D may correspond to TRBD1 or TRBD2 (5 bases each). The V end lost 1 base, the J end lost 9 bases, and 10 bases lay between the germline ends. Germline CDR1 and CDR2: SGHAT and FQNNGV. The CDR3 runs to 13 residues. This chain's CDR3 is CASSLGGMGEQFF. For the CDR3, the DNA is TGTGCCAGCAGCTTAGGGGGGATGGGTGAGCAGTTCTTC.

This clone has just one count. The chain employs TRBV6-2 or TRBV6-3 and TRBJ1-1; 9 bases match TRBD1. The CDR3 consists of 15 residues. CDR1 is MNHEY, CDR2 SVGEGT, per germline. V dropped 4 bases and J dropped 3; count of bases not matched to a gene: 6. CDR3 amino acids: CASSFGTGSDTEAFF. The DNA for the CDR3 is TGTGCCAGCAGTTTCGGGACAGGGAGTGACACTGAAGCTTTCTTT.

The chain recombines TRBV18 with TRBJ2-1, with D perhaps TRBD1 (6 bases). CDR1 is KGHSH, CDR2 LQKENI, per germline. V was shortened by 5 bases and J by 9 bases, with 8 bases between the two germline ends. The CDR3 runs to 11 residues. The CDR3 DNA reads as TGTGCCAGCTCAGGACAGAGTGAGCAGTTCTTC. This translates into CASSGQSEQFF.

Here the CDR3 reads CATRRDSYNSPLHF. The CDR3 DNA sequence: TGTGCCACCAGACGGGACAGCTATAATTCACCCCTCCACTTT. The genes are TRBV15 and TRBJ1-6; TRBD1 aligns across 7 bases. The trim removed 6 bases at V and 3 bases at J, leaving 2 bases unmatched. The V gene's germline CDR1 is LNHNV and CDR2 YYDKDF (reference sequence). CDR3 length equals 14 residues.